Following are 10 T cell receptor beta chains from one sample sequenced in a study of CD8+ T cells in alopecia areata. Isolated RNA was reverse transcribed into cDNA used as the sequencing template. Clones were sequenced by immunoSEQ multiplex PCR, and TCRdb holds only the in-frame ones, with some missing. The sample contains approximately 30,000 clones, 62% of which appear only once. Sequencing was done on a sample of NKG2D-high CD8+ T cells sorted from blood. All receptors come from a human donor with alopecia areata.

The chain carries TRBV27 and TRBJ2-4; D is undetermined. The V end was cut by 3 bases, the J end by 0 bases, with 3 bases between. Germline-derived CDR1 and CDR2 are MNHEY and SMNVEV (reference sequence). CDR3 length: 13 amino acids. CDR3 residues: CASSFLAKNIQYF. In DNA, the CDR3 is TGTGCCAGCAGTTTCTTAGCCAAAAACATTCAGTACTTC.

This chain links TRBV4-3 with TRBJ2-1; TRBD2 aligns across 12 bases. This CDR3 is 15 amino acids long. V was clipped by 2 bases and J by 7 bases; unmatched bases: 3. Germline V lookup: CDR1 LGHNA, CDR2 YSLEER. The CDR3 region is CASSQILAGGNEQFF. The CDR3 DNA reads as TGCGCCAGCAGCCAAATCCTAGCGGGGGGGAATGAGCAGTTCTTC.

This clone was seen a single time. The chain is built from TRBV5-4 and TRBJ2-7; 7 bases fit TRBD1. Germline V gene sequence: CDR1 SGHNT, CDR2 YYREEE (reference sequence). This CDR3 is built from 16 residues. V lost 2 bases and J lost 5; bases outside the gene matches: 13. The CDR3 reads CASSFSVQGVGHEQYF. As DNA, the CDR3 is TGTGCCAGCAGCTTCTCGGTGCAGGGGGTTGGCCACGAGCAGTACTTC.

The rearrangement joins TRBV28 to TRBJ2-3; no firm D call. Looked up from germline, CDR1 is MDHEN and CDR2 is SYDVKM. The CDR3 is 14 amino acids. V was pared by 3 bases and J by 0 bases, with 7 bases between. The CDR3 region is CASSFTGSTDTQYF. The CDR3 DNA sequence: TGTGCCAGCAGTTTTACCGGCAGCACAGATACGCAGTATTTT.

This clone has more than one count but fewer than ten. This chain links TRBV5-1 with TRBJ2-7; D remains unclear. Germline lookup yields CDR1 SGHRS and CDR2 YFSETQ. CDR3 length: 13 amino acids. The V end was cut by 4 bases, the J end by 4 bases, with 12 bases between. CDR3 DNA sequence: TGCGCCAGCAGCCACGGCGTGGGGTACGAGCAGTACTTC. It translates to CASSHGVGYEQYF.

CDR3 amino acids: CASSVAPGGETQYF. The CDR3 region has the DNA TGTGCCAGCAGCGTAGCCCCTGGTGGGGAGACCCAGTACTTC. The chain employs TRBV9 and TRBJ2-5; D gene uncertain. The CDR3 loop spans 14 amino acids. V gave up 0 bases and J gave up 5 bases, with 11 bases separating them. Germline values: CDR1 SGDLS, CDR2 YYNGEE.

The chain recombines TRBV29-1 with TRBJ2-3; the D gene is possibly TRBD2 (6 bases). V lost 1 base and J 5 bases, leaving 16 bases between the germline ends. The germline V gene has CDR1 SQVTM and CDR2 ANQGSEA. CDR3 length: 15 residues. This chain's CDR3 is CSVEGQTGEEDTQYF. CDR3 nucleotide sequence: TGCAGCGTTGAAGGCCAGACCGGGGAGGAAGATACGCAGTATTTT.

This clone was observed a handful of times. This sequence joins TRBV19 and TRBJ2-7; possibly TRBD1 for D (6 bases). Deletions cut 3 bases from V and 5 bases from J, with 20 bases between. The CDR3 totals 16 residues. The germline CDR1 and CDR2 sequences are LNHDA and SQIVND (reference sequence). This chain's CDR3 is CASSIYQGIGPDEQYF. CDR3 nucleotide sequence: TGTGCCAGTAGTATTTATCAGGGGATAGGACCAGACGAGCAGTACTTC.

This sequence joins TRBV25-1 and TRBJ2-7, with a tentative D call TRBD1 (5 bases). Germline-derived CDR1 and CDR2 are MGHDK and SYGVNS. V shed 6 bases and J shed 9 bases, with 21 bases lying between them. This CDR3 is built from 14 residues. The CDR3 DNA reads TGTGCCAGCAGGCAGACAGAAACCTTGGAAGGGCAGTACTTC. The encoded protein is CASRQTETLEGQYF.

The gene calls are TRBV7-9 and TRBJ2-5; 7 bases are a match to TRBD1. V was pared by 4 bases and J by 6 bases, with 11 bases of the junction left unmatched. The CDR3 is 15 amino acids. Germline assignment: CDR1 SEHNR and CDR2 FQNEAQ (reference sequence). This chain's CDR3 is CASSSTKGQRKTQYF. The CDR3 DNA reads as TGTGCCAGCAGCTCGACAAAGGGACAGAGGAAGACCCAGTACTTC.